What follows describes a single T cell receptor beta chain. These data belong to a study of control samples from healthy donors and cancer patients. Measured with immunoSEQ multiplex PCR; TCRdb has only the in-frame clones, and not every one. Of 140,000 to 150,000 clones in the sample, 75% to 90% were seen once. This CDR3 has 15 amino acids. Germline V lookup: CDR1 LNHDA, CDR2 SQIVND (reference sequence). Trimming took off 5 bases at V and 0 bases at J, with 11 bases between the two ends. The J gene is TRBJ1-5, the V gene TRBV19; D unclear. Sequencing used blood. This clonotype was obtained from a man aged 30-40 years in good health. CDR3 loop: CASSSPGNSNQPQHF. As DNA, the CDR3 is TGTGCCAGTAGTTCCCCGGGGAATAGCAATCAGCCCCAGCATTTT.